The entry below describes one T cell receptor beta chain. This clonotype came up many times. This clone's antigen is unknown. Base qualities were left out, and no much larger clone turns up one base away. For CDR1 and CDR2, the germline V gene lists MDHEN and SYDVKM. The trim is 8 bases for V and 3 bases for J, with a gap of 16 bases between the germline ends. The CDR3 runs 14 residues from the cysteine to the phenylalanine. The retained sequence is limited to the CDR3, 42 bases, with the frame set at the first base. The data are from a study of T cells in Graves' hyperthyroidism and ophthalmopathy (dated by TCRdb to 2018 to 2020). Study-wide context: Peripheral blood was sampled at the time of initial diagnosis, prior to any treatment. Prospective prediction of ophthalmopathy was tested in an independent validation cohort of approximately 19 hyperthyroidism patients and 15 to 17 patients who later progressed to ophthalmopathy. The 75 to 100 discovery patients were randomly split 7:3 into training and test sets. The paper describes TCR Vbeta CDR3 sequencing of roughly 130 peripheral blood samples, made up of 43 ophthalmopathy patients, approximately 76 hyperthyroidism patients and 17 progressor patients. Following sampling, methimazole starting at 30 mg daily was given to hyperthyroidism patients, and high-dose intravenous methylprednisolone was given to ophthalmopathy patients. A discovery cohort of approximately 97 patients, 43 with Graves' ophthalmopathy and approximately 60 with stable Graves' hyperthyroidism, was used to find distinguishing TCR V-J signatures. In addition, the study compared T-cell repertoires in thyroid tissue and in blood from five or six Graves' hyperthyroidism patients.

Ophthalmopathy patients had moderately to severely active disease, with a Clinical Activity Score of 3 or more, a NOSPECS grade of 4 or more, and a disease duration of less than 3 months. Patients with uncontrolled infections, other autoimmune diseases, pregnancy or lactation were excluded. Clinical symptoms, serum thyroxine and TRAb, thyroid ultrasound, and orbital computed tomography formed the basis for the diagnoses. PBMCs were isolated from around 10 ml of fresh peripheral blood by Ficoll-Paque density gradient centrifugation. Total RNA was extracted with Trizol reagent, and quality was checked on an Agilent 2100 Bioanalyzer. What the study reported, not specific to this receptor: Most expanded thyroid clonotypes (frequency above 0.001) were also found in blood, which suggests that blood repertoires may mirror thyroid immune responses. No statistical method was used to set the sample size in advance, and investigators knew the group allocation. A 13 V-J signature model separated ophthalmopathy from stable hyperthyroidism, with roughly 88% sensitivity and 81.08% specificity in cross-validation and 80%/75% in testing. In validation, the model predicted progression to ophthalmopathy a median of roughly 6.5 months before onset, with approximately 68% sensitivity and roughly 79% specificity.

Amplification of TCR beta CDR3 regions was carried out from RNA transcripts. For the first round of RT-PCR on the TCR CDR3, the HTBI primer set was used together with the Qiagen OneStep RT-PCR kit. A second multiplex PCR round built the libraries, followed by size selection and purification. Libraries were sequenced paired-end with 100 bp reads on an Illumina HiSeq2000. Under the source paper's analysis protocol: SOAPnuke was used to process the raw data, removing reads that contained adapters or uncalled bases, had a mean Phred below 15, or lacked an exact match to the constant primer or identifier. COPE v1.2.5 was used to merge high-quality paired reads, and clonotypes were defined as unique nucleotide sequences. MiTCR v1.1 was used to align the clonotypes against IMGT TRBV, TRBD and TRBJ reference segments. The analysis included only V-J combinations with a frequency above 0.0001, which together covered 99% to 99.2% of the repertoires. The TCS score was defined as the ratio of F50 (clonal expansion) to E x V (chaos), calculated using BLOSUM62-based TCRdist between CDR3 peptides within each V-J. Welch's t-statistics and random forest reduced fewer than 600 V-J features to roughly 13, which were used in a naive Bayes classifier (R e1071). The similarity between thyroid and blood repertoires was quantified using the Morisita-Horn index. TCRdb reran the public reads through fastp at Q25 and MiXCR, keeping productive beta chains. Each entry merges the rows of one CDR3 protein and shows their most common DNA and genes. The V and J calls reflect TCRdb's pipeline rather than the authors' work. The table for this sample lists more than 500,000 distinct CDR3 sequences; approximately 15% of them were counted only once. Clones ranked in the top ten supply over 3.5% of the sample.

The rearranged chain carries TRBV28 and TRBJ2-5; the D gene is perhaps TRBD1 or TRBD2, each of them matching over 5 bases. The sample comprised blood. The TCR comes from a woman aged 40 to 50 with Graves' ophthalmopathy. The sequenced DNA: TGTGCCAGCGCACCGGGACGGATAGAAGAGACCCAGTACTTC. This codes for CASAPGRIEETQYF.